The rows below give T cell receptor beta chains drawn from one sample of a study of blood T cell repertoires in COVID-19. Assay used: immunoSEQ multiplex PCR; TCRdb lists only in-frame clones, some missing. The table has more than 300,000 clones, around 87% seen once. The specimen was PBMCs or T cells enriched from blood (not recorded which). The receptors shown here come from a man aged 35 to 55 in a cohort exposed to, infected with or recovered from COVID-19 (not recorded which). CDR3s include the opening cysteine and the closing phenylalanine or tryptophan. D genes are given only for firm matches. Clone size is given for some rows only: seen once, a few or many times, or a class if the clone is expanded.

size	V	J	D	DNA	CDR3
once	TRBV19	TRBJ1-5	TRBD1	TGTGCCAGTAGTCGGGATGGCAGGGGGCAGCCCCAGCATTTT	CASSRDGRGQPQHF
-	TRBV19	TRBJ2-7	-	TGTGCCAGTAGCAAAGCGACTCGTGGGTTCTACGAGCAGTACTTC	CASSKATRGFYEQYF
-	TRBV19	TRBJ2-2	-	TGTGCCAGTAGTATAGTCCAGAACACCGGGGAGCTGTTTTTT	CASSIVQNTGELFF
-	TRBV2	TRBJ2-3	TRBD2	TGTGCCAGCAGTGGCGGCACTAGCGTTTCGGATACGCAGTATTTT	CASSGGTSVSDTQYF
-	TRBV18	TRBJ2-2	TRBD2	TGTGCCAGCTCACCCTGGACTAGCGGCCTAACCGGGGAGCTGTTTTTT	CASSPWTSGLTGELFF
-	TRBV7-9	TRBJ1-2	-	TGTGCCAGCAGCTTAGAAGGGTGGCAGGGTCGTCGTGGCTACACCTTC	CASSLEGWQGRRGYTF
-	TRBV18	TRBJ2-1	-	TGTGCCAGCTCACCAGGGGTAGTGGGGGCCAATGAGCAGTTCTTC	CASSPGVVGANEQFF
once	TRBV6-1	TRBJ2-3	-	TGTGCCAGCAGTGAAACAGGACACCCAGATACGCAGTATTTT	CASSETGHPDTQYF
-	TRBV5-1	TRBJ1-4	-	TGCGCCAGCAGCTCTGGGAGGACTAATGAAAAACTGTTTTTT	CASSSGRTNEKLFF
-	TRBV4-1	TRBJ2-1	-	TGCGCCAGCAGCCAAGATCCATCCAATGAGCAGTTCTTC	CASSQDPSNEQFF
-	TRBV5-6	TRBJ1-2	TRBD1	TGTGCCAGCAGGGACAGGATAGACTATGGCTACACCTTC	CASRDRIDYGYTF
-	TRBV4-1	TRBJ2-1	-	TGCGCCAGCAGCCGGAGGGGAGAGGCGTACAATGAGCAGTTCTTC	CASSRRGEAYNEQFF
-	TRBV29-1	TRBJ2-1	TRBD1	TGCAGCGTCCTACAGGGGAACAATGAGCAGTTCTTC	CSVLQGNNEQFF
-	TRBV2	TRBJ2-2	-	TGTGCCAGCAGACTCACTAGCTCCGGGGAGCTGTTTTTT	CASRLTSSGELFF
-	TRBV28	TRBJ1-5	TRBD1	TGTGCCAGCAGTTTCGGGACAGGGAGTCAGCCCCAGCATTTT	CASSFGTGSQPQHF
-	TRBV7-9	TRBJ1-4	-	TGTGCCAGCAGCTTAGGCAGGGCCGCATCTGCAACTAATGAAAAACTGTTTTTT	CASSLGRAASATNEKLFF
-	TRBV5-1	TRBJ2-2	-	TGCGCCAGCAGCTTGGGACAGCCCACCGGGGAGCTGTTTTTT	CASSLGQPTGELFF
-	TRBV30	TRBJ1-2	-	TGTGCCTGGACGGGAAGGGAAGTAGGCTATGGCTACACCTTC	CAWTGREVGYGYTF
-	TRBV28	TRBJ2-7	TRBD1	TGTGCCAGCAGTTTGACAGGGAGTAGGCACGAGCAGTACTTC	CASSLTGSRHEQYF
-	TRBV7-9	TRBJ1-1	-	TGTGCCAGCAGCTTAGTGGCAGGGTACACTGAAGCTTTCTTT	CASSLVAGYTEAFF
-	TRBV7-9	TRBJ1-1	-	TGTGCCAGCAGAGAGAGTCGTACTGAAGCTTTCTTT	CASRESRTEAFF
once	TRBV4-1	TRBJ2-3	TRBD1	TGCGCCAGCAGCCAAGACGGCAGGGGGCCAGATACGCAGTATTTT	CASSQDGRGPDTQYF
-	TRBV2	TRBJ2-4	TRBD2	TGTGCCAGGGGACTAGCGGGACTCGTCGGTAAAAACATTCAGTACTTC	CARGLAGLVGKNIQYF
once	TRBV18	TRBJ2-5	TRBD1	TGTGCCAGCTCCTTGGGGGACAGGGGCCCACCCCAGTACTTC	CASSLGDRGPPQYF
-	TRBV25-1	TRBJ2-7	TRBD1	TGTGCCAGCAGCCCCGGACAGGGTCGGAACGAGCAGTACTTC	CASSPGQGRNEQYF
-	TRBV11-2	TRBJ2-7	-	TGTGCCAGCAGCTGGACACAGACCTCCTACGAGCAGTACTTC	CASSWTQTSYEQYF
-	TRBV2	TRBJ1-2	-	TGTGCCAGCAGTGAATTATTGGGAGGCGATGGCTACACCTTC	CASSELLGGDGYTF
-	TRBV7-2	TRBJ2-7	-	TGTGCCAGCAGCTTATCCGGGACCCTCGGGGGCTACGAGCAGTACTTC	CASSLSGTLGGYEQYF
-	TRBV4-2	TRBJ2-1	TRBD2	TGTGCCAGCAGCCAAGTTAGACTAGCGGGAGGGCCGGGCAATGAGCAGTTCTTC	CASSQVRLAGGPGNEQFF
-	TRBV3-1/TRBV3-2	TRBJ1-3	-	TGTGCCAGCAGCCAACAGGGGCTTAGCTCTGGAAACACCATATATTTT	CASSQQGLSSGNTIYF
-	TRBV11-2	TRBJ2-3	TRBD2	TGTGCCAGCAGCTTATTGGCTAGCGGGGGGGGTTTCGTGCAGTATTTT	CASSLLASGGGFVQYF
-	TRBV3-1/TRBV3-2	TRBJ1-6	TRBD1	TGTGCCAGCAGCTTAAGGACAGGGCGCTCCTATAATTCACCCCTCCACTTT	CASSLRTGRSYNSPLHF
-	TRBV6-2/TRBV6-3	TRBJ2-7	-	TGTGCCAGCAGTAGGGGGACGAGACCTACAGAGCAGTACTTC	CASSRGTRPTEQYF
-	TRBV2	TRBJ2-1	TRBD2	TGTGCCAGCAGTACAGGACTAGCGGGTCATAATGAGCAGTTCTTC	CASSTGLAGHNEQFF
-	TRBV20-1	TRBJ2-3	TRBD2	TGCAGTGCTAGTACGCCTAGCGGGAGCTCAGATACGCAGTATTTT	CSASTPSGSSDTQYF
-	TRBV10-2	TRBJ1-1	-	TGCGCCAGCAGTGTTCAAGGGGGCACTGAAGCTTTCTTT	CASSVQGGTEAFF
-	TRBV7-2	TRBJ2-7	-	TGTGCCAGCAGCCCTGGAGGGGCAGGGAAGGAGAAGCAGTACTTC	CASSPGGAGKEKQYF
-	TRBV28	TRBJ1-2	-	TGTGCCAGCAGTTTGGCAGGTGGCGGCTACACCTTC	CASSLAGGGYTF
-	TRBV3-1/TRBV3-2	TRBJ1-5	-	TGTGCCAGCAGCCAGACACTGGACAACAATCAGCCCCAGCATTTT	CASSQTLDNNQPQHF
-	TRBV19	TRBJ1-1	-	TGTGCCAGTAGTCGGCGACAAACTAACACTGAAGCTTTCTTT	CASSRRQTNTEAFF
-	TRBV5-1	TRBJ2-3	TRBD2	TGCGCCAGCAGCTGGTTAGCGGGAGTCCCCCCAGATACGCAGTATTTT	CASSWLAGVPPDTQYF
-	TRBV11-2	TRBJ2-1	TRBD2	TGTGCCAGCAGCACGGGACTAGCGGGAGTCTACAATGAGCAGTTCTTC	CASSTGLAGVYNEQFF
-	TRBV30	TRBJ1-5	-	TGTGCCTGGAGTGCGGCGGCGGCCAATCAGCCCCAGCATTTT	CAWSAAAANQPQHF
-	TRBV30	TRBJ2-2	TRBD2	TGTGCCTGGAGTGTAGATCCGGGGGGACTGAACACCGGGGAGCTGTTTTTT	CAWSVDPGGLNTGELFF
-	TRBV29-1	TRBJ2-5	TRBD1	TGCAGCGTTACGGGACAGAGGGAGACCCAGTACTTC	CSVTGQRETQYF
-	TRBV7-9	TRBJ1-1	-	TGTGCCAGCAGCTCTGACAGGAAGAACACTGAAGCTTTCTTT	CASSSDRKNTEAFF
-	TRBV12-5	TRBJ1-1	-	TGTGCTAGTGGTTCCAATTGGCAGAAGAACACTGAAGCTTTCTTT	CASGSNWQKNTEAFF
-	TRBV5-1	TRBJ1-6	TRBD1	TGCGCCAGCAGCACCCGACAGGGTGGGTCCTATAATTCACCCCTCCACTTT	CASSTRQGGSYNSPLHF
-	TRBV2	TRBJ1-2	TRBD1	TGTGCCAGCAGTCTATACAGGGGGGATGGCTACACCTTC	CASSLYRGDGYTF
once	TRBV6-5	TRBJ2-7	-	TGTGCCAGCAGTAGCGGGACATGGGCCTCCTACGAGCAGTACTTC	CASSSGTWASYEQYF
-	TRBV28	TRBJ2-7	TRBD1	TGTGCCAGCAGTTTACAGGGTCAGGGGGCAGGGGAGCAGTACTTC	CASSLQGQGAGEQYF
-	TRBV18	TRBJ2-7	TRBD2	TGTGCCAGCTCACCGGTACTAGCGGGAGTGTCCTACGAGCAGTACTTC	CASSPVLAGVSYEQYF
-	TRBV3-1/TRBV3-2	TRBJ2-7	TRBD2	TGTGCCAGCAGCCCAAGGGAGGGGAGCAGCGAGCAGTACTTC	CASSPREGSSEQYF
-	TRBV5-5	TRBJ2-3	-	TGTGCCAGCAGCCCCGTCAGGGGATATTCGACAGATACGCAGTATTTT	CASSPVRGYSTDTQYF
-	TRBV20-1	TRBJ1-2	-	TGCAGTGCTAGTGTCAGGTCAACTAACTATGGCTACACCTTC	CSASVRSTNYGYTF
-	TRBV5-1	TRBJ2-1	-	TGCGCCAGCAGCTTGGCCGTCCTAGCTGATGAGCAGTTCTTC	CASSLAVLADEQFF
-	TRBV27	TRBJ2-5	TRBD2	TGTGCCAGCAGTTTATGGGCTAGCGGGAGCTCTGGCGAGACCCAGTACTTC	CASSLWASGSSGETQYF
few	TRBV25-1	TRBJ1-4	TRBD1	TGTGCCAGCAGTTCCCCCGGGACAGGGGTTGAAAAACTGTTTTTT	CASSSPGTGVEKLFF
-	TRBV7-9	TRBJ1-1	-	TGTGCCAGCAGCTTACAGGGCAGAGTCAACACTGAAGCTTTCTTT	CASSLQGRVNTEAFF